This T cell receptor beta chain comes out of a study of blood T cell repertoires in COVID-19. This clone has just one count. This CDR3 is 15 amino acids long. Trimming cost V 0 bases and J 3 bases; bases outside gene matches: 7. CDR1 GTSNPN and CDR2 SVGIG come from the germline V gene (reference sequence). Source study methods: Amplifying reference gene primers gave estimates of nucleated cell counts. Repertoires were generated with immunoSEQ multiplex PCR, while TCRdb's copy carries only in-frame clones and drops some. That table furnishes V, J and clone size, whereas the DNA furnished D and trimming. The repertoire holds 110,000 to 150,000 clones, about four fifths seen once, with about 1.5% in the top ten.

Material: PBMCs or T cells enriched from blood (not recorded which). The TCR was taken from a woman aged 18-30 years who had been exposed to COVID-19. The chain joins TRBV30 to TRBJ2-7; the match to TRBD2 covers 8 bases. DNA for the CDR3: TGTGCCTGGAGTGTAGGGCTAGCGGGTTACTACGAGCAGTACTTC. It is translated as CAWSVGLAGYYEQYF. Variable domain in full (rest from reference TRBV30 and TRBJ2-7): SQTIHQWPATLVQPVGSPLSLECTVEGTSNPNLYWYRQAAGRGLQLLFYSVGIGQISSEVPQNLSASRPQDRQFILSSKKLLLSDSGFYLCAWSVGLAGYYEQYFGPGTRLTVT.